What follows are 9 T cell receptor beta chains derived from one specimen sequenced in a study of T cells in Graves' hyperthyroidism and ophthalmopathy. RNA transcripts served as the template for amplifying TCR beta CDR3 regions. The HTBI primer set served for first-round RT-PCR of the TCR CDR3. TCRdb re-derived calls from the multiplex PCR reads in MiXCR, one entry per CDR3 protein. The repertoire holds 75,000 to 100,000 distinct CDR3 sequences, with around 52% as singletons. Input material: blood. These receptors came from a woman aged 40 to 50 with Graves' hyperthyroidism.

This sequence joins TRBV7-2 and TRBJ1-5, with 7 bases aligning to TRBD1. Germline V lookup: CDR1 SGHTA, CDR2 FQGNSA. The CDR3 is 15 amino acids. Losses at the gene ends were 3 bases for V and 5 bases for J; bases not matched to a gene: 7. The CDR3 sequence: CASSFGGGGDQPQHF. The CDR3 DNA sequence: TGTGCCAGCAGCTTTGGTGGAGGGGGCGATCAGCCCCAGCATTTT.

The J gene is TRBJ2-5, the V gene TRBV19; 12 positions match TRBD2. The length of the CDR3 is 14 residues. The J segment lost 2 bases and the V segment lost 6 bases, leaving 1 base of the junction unmatched. In germline, CDR1 is LNHDA, CDR2 SQIVND (reference sequence). In DNA form, the CDR3 reads TGTGCCAGTAGACTAGCGGGAGGACAAGAGACCCAGTACTTC. This gives the protein CASRLAGGQETQYF.

The rearrangement links TRBV20-1 to TRBJ2-7; 14 nucleotides match TRBD2. In germline, CDR1 is DFQATT, CDR2 SNEGSKA (reference sequence). The J segment lost 6 bases and the V segment lost 3 bases, leaving 1 base of the junction unmatched. The CDR3 length is 13 residues. The CDR3 DNA is TGCAGTGCTAGTGGACTAGCGGGGGGCGAGCAGTACTTC. As protein: CSASGLAGGEQYF.

This clonotype was observed many times. The chain employs TRBV20-1 and TRBJ1-5, with 9 bases aligning to TRBD1. Germline V CDR1 and CDR2: DFQATT, SNEGSKA (reference sequence). V dropped 6 bases and J dropped 2; count of bases not matched to a gene: 5. The length of the CDR3 is 14 residues. CDR3 residues: CSAWTGVGNQPQHF. Written as DNA, the CDR3 is TGCAGTGCCTGGACAGGGGTTGGCAATCAGCCCCAGCATTTT.

A remark on this clonotype: This sequence may be a read error, since a much larger clone differs from it by one base. The chain combines TRBV6-2 or TRBV6-3 with TRBJ1-1; a possible D gene is TRBD1 (5 bases). The CDR3 has 13 amino acids. The germline CDR1 and CDR2 sequences are MNHEY and SVGEGT. V was cut by 7 bases and J by 0 bases, with 9 bases left in between. CDR3 residues: CASKPGLNTEAFF. As DNA, the CDR3 is TGTGCCAGCAAACCGGGACTGAACACTGAAGCTTTCTTT.

This clonotype was detected ten times or more. The V gene is TRBV7-9, the J gene TRBJ2-3; D ambiguous. This CDR3 region has 12 residues. CDR1 is SEHNR, CDR2 FQNEAQ, per germline (reference sequence). The V and J ends lost 5 bases and 8 bases respectively, with 11 bases between them. CDR3 protein: CASSPHETTQYF. DNA for the CDR3: TGTGCCAGCAGCCCCCACGAGACTACGCAGTATTTT.

The V and J genes are TRBV29-1 and TRBJ2-1; D is undetermined. CDR1 SQVTM and CDR2 ANQGSEA come from the germline V gene. V was cut by 5 bases and J by 7 bases, with 12 bases left in between. There are 12 residues in the CDR3. The CDR3 protein is CSVLVGGNEQFF. CDR3 in DNA: TGCAGCGTTCTGGTCGGTGGGAATGAGCAGTTCTTC.

In the case of this clonotype: Given a much more abundant clone one base away, this may be a read error. The J gene is TRBJ1-1, the V gene TRBV20-1; no clear D gene. CDR3 length: 12 residues. CDR1 and CDR2 (germline): DFQATT, SNEGSKA (reference sequence). The CDR3 spells CSGGRRNTEALF. The CDR3 DNA reads as TGCAGTGGTGGGAGGAGGAACACTGAAGCTCTCTTT.

The rearrangement uses TRBV29-1 and TRBJ1-4; 7 bases align to TRBD1. This CDR3 is 13 amino acids long. The germline V gene encodes CDR1 SQVTM and CDR2 ANQGSEA. V was pared by 4 bases and J by 5 bases, with 4 bases of the junction left unmatched. CDR3 DNA: TGCAGCGTTGCCGGGACAGCAAATGAAAAACTGTTTTTT. Encoded protein: CSVAGTANEKLFF.